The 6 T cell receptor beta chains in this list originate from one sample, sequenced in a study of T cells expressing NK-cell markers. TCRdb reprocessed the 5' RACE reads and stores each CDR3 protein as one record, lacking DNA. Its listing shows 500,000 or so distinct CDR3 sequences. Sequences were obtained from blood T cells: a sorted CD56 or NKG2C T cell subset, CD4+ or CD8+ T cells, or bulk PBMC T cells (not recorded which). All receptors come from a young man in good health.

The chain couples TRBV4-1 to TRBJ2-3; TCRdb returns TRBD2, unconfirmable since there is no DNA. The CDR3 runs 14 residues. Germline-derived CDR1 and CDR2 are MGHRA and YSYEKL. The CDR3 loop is CASSQVGGLDTQYF.

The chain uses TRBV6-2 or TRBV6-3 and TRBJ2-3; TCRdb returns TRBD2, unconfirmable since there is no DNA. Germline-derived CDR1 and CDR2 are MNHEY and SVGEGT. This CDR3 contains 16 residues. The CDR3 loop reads CASSYSGTSGPDTQYF.

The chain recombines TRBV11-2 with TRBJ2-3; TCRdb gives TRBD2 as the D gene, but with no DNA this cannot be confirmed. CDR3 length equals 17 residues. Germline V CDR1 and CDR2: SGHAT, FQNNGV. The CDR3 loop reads CASRAGRLEGPTDTQYF.

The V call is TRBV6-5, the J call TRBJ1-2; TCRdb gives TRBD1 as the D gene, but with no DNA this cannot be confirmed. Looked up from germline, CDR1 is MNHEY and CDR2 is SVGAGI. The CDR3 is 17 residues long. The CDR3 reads CASSYSKRPGQEFGYTF.

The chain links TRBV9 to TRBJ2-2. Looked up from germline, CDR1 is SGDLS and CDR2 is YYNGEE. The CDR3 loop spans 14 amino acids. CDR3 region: CASSVVDRTGELFF.

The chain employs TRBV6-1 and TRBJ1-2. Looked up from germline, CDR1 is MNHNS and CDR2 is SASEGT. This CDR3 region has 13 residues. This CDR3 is CASSDSSREGYTF.